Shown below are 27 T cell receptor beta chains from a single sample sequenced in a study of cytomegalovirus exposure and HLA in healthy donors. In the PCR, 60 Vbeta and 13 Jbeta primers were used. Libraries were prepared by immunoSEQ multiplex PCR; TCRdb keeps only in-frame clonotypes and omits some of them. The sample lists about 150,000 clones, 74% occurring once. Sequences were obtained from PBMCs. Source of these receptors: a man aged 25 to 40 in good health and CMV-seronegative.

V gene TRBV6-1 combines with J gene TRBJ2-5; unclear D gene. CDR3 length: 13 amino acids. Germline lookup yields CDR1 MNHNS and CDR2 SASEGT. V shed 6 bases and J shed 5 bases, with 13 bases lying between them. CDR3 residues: CASSPHLRETQYF. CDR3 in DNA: TGTGCCAGCAGCCCCCACCTACGGGAGACCCAGTACTTC.

The CDR3 is CASSPHRGSYEQYF. CDR3 DNA: TGCGCCAGCAGCCCCCACAGGGGATCCTACGAGCAGTACTTC. V and J are TRBV4-3 and TRBJ2-5, with 7 bases fitting TRBD1. The last part of the DNA fits TRBJ2-7 better; the J call may be wrong. The CDR3 loop spans 14 amino acids. The V gene's germline CDR1 is LGHNA and CDR2 YSLEER.

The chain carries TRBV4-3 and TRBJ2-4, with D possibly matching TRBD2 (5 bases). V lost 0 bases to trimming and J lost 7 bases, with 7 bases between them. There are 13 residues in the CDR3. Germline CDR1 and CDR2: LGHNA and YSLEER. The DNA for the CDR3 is TGCGCCAGCAGCCAAGAGACGGGGAACATTCAGTACTTC. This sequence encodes CASSQETGNIQYF.

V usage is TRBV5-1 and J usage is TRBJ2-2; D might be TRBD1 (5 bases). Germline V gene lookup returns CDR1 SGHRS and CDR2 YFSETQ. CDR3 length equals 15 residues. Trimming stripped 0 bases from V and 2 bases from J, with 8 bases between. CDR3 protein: CASSLAQGNTGELFF. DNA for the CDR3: TGCGCCAGCAGCTTGGCTCAGGGCAACACCGGGGAGCTGTTTTTT.

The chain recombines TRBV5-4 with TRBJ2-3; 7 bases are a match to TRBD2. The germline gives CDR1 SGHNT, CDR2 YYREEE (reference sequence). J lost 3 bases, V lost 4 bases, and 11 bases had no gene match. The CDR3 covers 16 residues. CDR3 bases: TGTGCCAGCAGCACCTGGTGGGGGGGAGGGACAGATACGCAGTATTTT. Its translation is CASSTWWGGGTDTQYF.

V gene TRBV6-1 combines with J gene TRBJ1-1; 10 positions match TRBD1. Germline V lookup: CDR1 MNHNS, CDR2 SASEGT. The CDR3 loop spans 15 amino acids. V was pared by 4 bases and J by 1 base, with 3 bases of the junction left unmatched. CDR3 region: CASSGRTGGNTEAFF. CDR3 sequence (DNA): TGTGCCAGCAGTGGTAGGACAGGGGGGAACACTGAAGCTTTCTTT.

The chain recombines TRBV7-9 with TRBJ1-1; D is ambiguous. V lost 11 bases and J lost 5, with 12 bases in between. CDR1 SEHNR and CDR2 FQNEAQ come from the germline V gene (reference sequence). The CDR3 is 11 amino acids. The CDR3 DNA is TGTGCCCTCCAGGTTGGGACTGAAGCTTTCTTT. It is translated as CALQVGTEAFF.

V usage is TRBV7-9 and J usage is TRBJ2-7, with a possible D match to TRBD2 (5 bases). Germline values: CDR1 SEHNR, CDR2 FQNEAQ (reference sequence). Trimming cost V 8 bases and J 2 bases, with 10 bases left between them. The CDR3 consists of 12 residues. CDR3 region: CASETAAYEQYF. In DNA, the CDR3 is TGTGCCAGCGAAACAGCGGCCTACGAGCAGTACTTC.

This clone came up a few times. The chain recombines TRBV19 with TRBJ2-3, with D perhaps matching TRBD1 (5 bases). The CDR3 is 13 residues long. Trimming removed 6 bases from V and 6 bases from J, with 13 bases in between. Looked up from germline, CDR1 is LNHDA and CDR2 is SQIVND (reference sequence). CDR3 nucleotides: TGTGCCAGTAGAACCCCAGGGTTGGATACGCAGTATTTT. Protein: CASRTPGLDTQYF. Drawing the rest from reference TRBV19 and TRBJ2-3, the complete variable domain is DGGITQSPKYLFRKEGQNVTLSCEQNLNHDAMYWYRQDPGQGLRLIYYSQIVNDFQKGDIAEGYSVSREKKESFPLTVTSAQKNPTAFYLCASRTPGLDTQYFGPGTRLTVL.

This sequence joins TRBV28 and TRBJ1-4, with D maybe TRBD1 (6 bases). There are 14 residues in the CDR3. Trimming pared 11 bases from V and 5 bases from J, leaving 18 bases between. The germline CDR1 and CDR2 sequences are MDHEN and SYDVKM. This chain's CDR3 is CAGQKGDGNEKLFF. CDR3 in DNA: TGTGCCGGACAAAAGGGGGACGGGAATGAAAAACTGTTTTTT. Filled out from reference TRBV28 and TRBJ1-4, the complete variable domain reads DVKVTQSSRYLVKRTGEKVFLECVQDMDHENMFWYRQDPGLGLRLIYFSYDVKMKEKGDIPEGYSVSREKKERFSLILESASTNQTSMYLCAGQKGDGNEKLFFGSGTQLSVL.

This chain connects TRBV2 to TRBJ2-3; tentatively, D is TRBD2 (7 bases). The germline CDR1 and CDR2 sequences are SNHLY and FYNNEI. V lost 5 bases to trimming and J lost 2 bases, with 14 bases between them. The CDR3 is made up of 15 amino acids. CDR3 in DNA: TGTGCCAGCAGTTGGGTGGCGGGGGCCACAGATACGCAGTATTTT. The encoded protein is CASSWVAGATDTQYF.

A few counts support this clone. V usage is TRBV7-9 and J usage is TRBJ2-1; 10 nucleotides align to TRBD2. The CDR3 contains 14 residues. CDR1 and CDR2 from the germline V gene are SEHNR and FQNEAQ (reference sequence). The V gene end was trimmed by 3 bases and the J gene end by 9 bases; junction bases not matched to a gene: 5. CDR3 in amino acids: CASSFGLAAPEQFF. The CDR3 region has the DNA TGTGCCAGCAGCTTCGGACTAGCGGCCCCTGAGCAGTTCTTC.

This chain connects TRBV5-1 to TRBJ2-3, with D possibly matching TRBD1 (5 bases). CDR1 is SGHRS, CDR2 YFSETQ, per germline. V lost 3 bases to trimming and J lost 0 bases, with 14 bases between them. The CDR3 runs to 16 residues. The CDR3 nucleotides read TGCGCCAGCAGCTCAGACGGACACTCTAGCACAGATACGCAGTATTTT. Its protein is CASSSDGHSSTDTQYF.

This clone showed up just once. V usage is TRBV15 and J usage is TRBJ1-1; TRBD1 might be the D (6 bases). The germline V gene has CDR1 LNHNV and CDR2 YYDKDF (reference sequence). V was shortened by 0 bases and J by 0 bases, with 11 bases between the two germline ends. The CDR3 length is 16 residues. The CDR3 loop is CATSRESGTLNTEAFF. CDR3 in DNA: TGTGCCACCAGCAGAGAGTCCGGGACACTGAACACTGAAGCTTTCTTT.

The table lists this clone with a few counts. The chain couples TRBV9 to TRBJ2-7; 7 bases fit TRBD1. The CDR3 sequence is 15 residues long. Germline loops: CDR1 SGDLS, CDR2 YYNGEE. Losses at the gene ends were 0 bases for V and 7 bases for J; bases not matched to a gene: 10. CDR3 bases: TGTGCCAGCAGCGTAGAGGGGGCGAGCCGGTGGGAGCAGTACTTC. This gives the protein CASSVEGASRWEQYF. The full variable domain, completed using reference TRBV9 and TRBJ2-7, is DSGVTQTPKHLITATGQRVTLRCSPRSGDLSVYWYQQSLDQGLQFLIQYYNGEERAKGNILERFSAQQFPDLHSELNLSSLELGDSALYFCASSVEGASRWEQYFGPGTRLTVT.

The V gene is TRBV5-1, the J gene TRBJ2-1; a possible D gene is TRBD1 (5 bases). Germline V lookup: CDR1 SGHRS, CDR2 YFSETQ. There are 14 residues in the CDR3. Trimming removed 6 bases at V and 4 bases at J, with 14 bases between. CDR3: CASTPREGYNEQFF. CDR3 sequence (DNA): TGCGCCAGCACCCCCAGGGAAGGGTACAATGAGCAGTTCTTC.

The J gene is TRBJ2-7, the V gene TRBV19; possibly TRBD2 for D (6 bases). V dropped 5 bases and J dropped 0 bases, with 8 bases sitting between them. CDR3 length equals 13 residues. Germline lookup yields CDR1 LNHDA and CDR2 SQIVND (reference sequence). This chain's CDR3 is CASSLTSSYEQYF. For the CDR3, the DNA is TGTGCCAGTAGTCTGACTAGCTCCTACGAGCAGTACTTC.

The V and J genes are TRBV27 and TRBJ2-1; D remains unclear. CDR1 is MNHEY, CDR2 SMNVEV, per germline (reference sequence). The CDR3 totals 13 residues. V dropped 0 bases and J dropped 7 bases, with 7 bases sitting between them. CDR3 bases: TGTGCCAGCAGTTTATCGTCGGTGAATGAGCAGTTCTTC. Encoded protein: CASSLSSVNEQFF.

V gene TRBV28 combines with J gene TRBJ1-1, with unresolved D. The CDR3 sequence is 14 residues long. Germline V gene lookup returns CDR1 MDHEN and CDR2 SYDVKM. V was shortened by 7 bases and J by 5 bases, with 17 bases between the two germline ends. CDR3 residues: CASTLEGWRTEAFF. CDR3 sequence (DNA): TGTGCCAGCACCCTGGAAGGGTGGAGGACTGAAGCTTTCTTT. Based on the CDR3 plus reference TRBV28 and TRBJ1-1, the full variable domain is DVKVTQSSRYLVKRTGEKVFLECVQDMDHENMFWYRQDPGLGLRLIYFSYDVKMKEKGDIPEGYSVSREKKERFSLILESASTNQTSMYLCASTLEGWRTEAFFGQGTRLTVV.

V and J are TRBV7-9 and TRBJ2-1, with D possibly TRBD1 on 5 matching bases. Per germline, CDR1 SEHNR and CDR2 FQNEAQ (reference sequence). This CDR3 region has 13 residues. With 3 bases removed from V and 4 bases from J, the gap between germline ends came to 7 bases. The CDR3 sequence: CASSLTDYNEQFF. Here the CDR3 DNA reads TGTGCCAGCAGCTTGACAGATTACAATGAGCAGTTCTTC.

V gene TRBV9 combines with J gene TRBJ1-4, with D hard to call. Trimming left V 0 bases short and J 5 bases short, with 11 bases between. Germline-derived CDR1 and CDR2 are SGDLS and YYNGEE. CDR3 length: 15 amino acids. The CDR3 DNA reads TGTGCCAGCAGCGTAGGCACGGTTTCGAATGAAAAACTGTTTTTT. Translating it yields CASSVGTVSNEKLFF.

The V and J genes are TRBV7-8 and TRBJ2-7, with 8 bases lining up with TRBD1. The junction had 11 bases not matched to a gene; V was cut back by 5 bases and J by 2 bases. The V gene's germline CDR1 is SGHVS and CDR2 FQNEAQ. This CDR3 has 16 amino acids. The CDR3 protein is CASSRQGTRNTYEQYF. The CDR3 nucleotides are TGTGCCAGCAGCCGACAGGGGACGCGAAACACCTACGAGCAGTACTTC.

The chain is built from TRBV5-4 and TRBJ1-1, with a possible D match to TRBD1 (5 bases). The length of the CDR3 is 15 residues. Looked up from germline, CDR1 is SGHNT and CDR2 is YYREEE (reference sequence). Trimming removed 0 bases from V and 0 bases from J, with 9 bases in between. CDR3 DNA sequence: TGTGCCAGCAGCTTGGACAGGAGCATGAACACTGAAGCTTTCTTT. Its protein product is CASSLDRSMNTEAFF.

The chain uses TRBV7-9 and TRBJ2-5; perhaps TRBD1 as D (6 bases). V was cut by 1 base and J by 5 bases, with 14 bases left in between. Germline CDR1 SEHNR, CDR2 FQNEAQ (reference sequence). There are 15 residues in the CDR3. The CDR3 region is CASSLGAGDAETQYF. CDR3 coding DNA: TGTGCCAGCAGCTTAGGCGCAGGGGATGCGGAGACCCAGTACTTC.

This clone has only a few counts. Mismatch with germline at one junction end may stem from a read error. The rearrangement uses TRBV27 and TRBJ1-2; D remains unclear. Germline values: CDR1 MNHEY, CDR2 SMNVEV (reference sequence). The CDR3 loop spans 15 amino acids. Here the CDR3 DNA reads TGTGCCAGCAGGGAACACCGGACGGGGAACTATGGCTACCCCTTC. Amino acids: CASREHRTGNYGYPF.

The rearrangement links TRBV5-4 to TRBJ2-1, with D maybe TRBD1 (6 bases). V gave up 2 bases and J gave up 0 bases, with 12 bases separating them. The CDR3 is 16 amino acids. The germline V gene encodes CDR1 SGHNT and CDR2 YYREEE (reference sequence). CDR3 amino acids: CASSLGQGHSYNEQFF. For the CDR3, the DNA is TGTGCCAGCAGCTTAGGGCAGGGGCACTCCTACAATGAGCAGTTCTTC.

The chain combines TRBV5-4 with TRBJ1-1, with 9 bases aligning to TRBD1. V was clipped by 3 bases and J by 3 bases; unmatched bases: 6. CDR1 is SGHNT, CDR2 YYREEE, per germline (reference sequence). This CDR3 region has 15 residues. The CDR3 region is CASSSLGQGDTEAFF. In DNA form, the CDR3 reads TGTGCCAGCAGCTCGTTGGGACAGGGCGACACTGAAGCTTTCTTT.